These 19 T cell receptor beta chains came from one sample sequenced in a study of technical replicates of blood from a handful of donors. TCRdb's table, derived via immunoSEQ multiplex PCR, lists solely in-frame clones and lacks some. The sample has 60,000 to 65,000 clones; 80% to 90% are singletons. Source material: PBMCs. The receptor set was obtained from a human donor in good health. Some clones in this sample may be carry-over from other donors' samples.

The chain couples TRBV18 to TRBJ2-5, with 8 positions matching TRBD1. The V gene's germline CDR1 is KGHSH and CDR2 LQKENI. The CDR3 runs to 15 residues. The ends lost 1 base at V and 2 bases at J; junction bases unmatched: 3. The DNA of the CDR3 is TGTGCCAGCTCACCACGACAGGGGAATCAAGAGACCCAGTACTTC. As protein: CASSPRQGNQETQYF.

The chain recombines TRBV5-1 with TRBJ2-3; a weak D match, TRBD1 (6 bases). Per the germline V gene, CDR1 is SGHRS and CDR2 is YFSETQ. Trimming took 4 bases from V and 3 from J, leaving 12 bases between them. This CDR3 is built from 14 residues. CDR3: CASSTGPSTDTQYF. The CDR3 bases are TGCGCCAGCAGCACAGGGCCTTCGACAGATACGCAGTATTTT.

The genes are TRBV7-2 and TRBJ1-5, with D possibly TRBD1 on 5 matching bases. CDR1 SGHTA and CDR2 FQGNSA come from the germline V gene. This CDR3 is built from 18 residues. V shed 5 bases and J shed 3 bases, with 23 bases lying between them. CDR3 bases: TGTGCCAGCAGCCCTTCACATTACGGGGGGGTATTCAATCAGCCCCAGCATTTT. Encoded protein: CASSPSHYGGVFNQPQHF.

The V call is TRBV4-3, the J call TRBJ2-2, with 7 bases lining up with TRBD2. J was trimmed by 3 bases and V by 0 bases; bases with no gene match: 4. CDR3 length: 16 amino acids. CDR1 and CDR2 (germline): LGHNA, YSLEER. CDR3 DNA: TGCGCCAGCAGCCAAGAAGCGGGATCGTACACCGGGGAGCTGTTTTTT. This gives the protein CASSQEAGSYTGELFF.

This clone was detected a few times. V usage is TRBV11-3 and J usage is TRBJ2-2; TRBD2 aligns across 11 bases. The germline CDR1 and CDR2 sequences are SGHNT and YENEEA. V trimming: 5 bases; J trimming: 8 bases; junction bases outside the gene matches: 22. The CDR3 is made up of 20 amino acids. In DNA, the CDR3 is TGTGCCAGCAGCACCCCGCGGGTAGCGGGGGGGCCGTGGTCGACTGGGGAGCTGTTTTTT. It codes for CASSTPRVAGGPWSTGELFF.

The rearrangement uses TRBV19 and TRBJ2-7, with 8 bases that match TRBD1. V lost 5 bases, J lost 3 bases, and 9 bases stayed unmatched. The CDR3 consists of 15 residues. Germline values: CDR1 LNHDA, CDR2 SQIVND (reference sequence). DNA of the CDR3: TGTGCCAGTAGTTATACAGGACAGGGAGTCTACGAGCAGTACTTC. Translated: CASSYTGQGVYEQYF.

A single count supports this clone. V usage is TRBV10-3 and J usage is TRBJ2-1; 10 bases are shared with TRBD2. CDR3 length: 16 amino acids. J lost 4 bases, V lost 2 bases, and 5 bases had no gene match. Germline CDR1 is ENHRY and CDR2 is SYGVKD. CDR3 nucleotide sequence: TGTGCCATCAGTGAGCCTTATAGCGGGGGGTACAATGAGCAGTTCTTC. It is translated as CAISEPYSGGYNEQFF.

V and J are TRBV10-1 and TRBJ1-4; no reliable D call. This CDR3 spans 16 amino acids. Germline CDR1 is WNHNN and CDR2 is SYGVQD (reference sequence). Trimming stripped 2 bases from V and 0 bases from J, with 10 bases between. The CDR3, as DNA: TGCGCCAGCAGTGAGGGCTCATCTGCAACTAATGAAAAACTGTTTTTT. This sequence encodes CASSEGSSATNEKLFF.

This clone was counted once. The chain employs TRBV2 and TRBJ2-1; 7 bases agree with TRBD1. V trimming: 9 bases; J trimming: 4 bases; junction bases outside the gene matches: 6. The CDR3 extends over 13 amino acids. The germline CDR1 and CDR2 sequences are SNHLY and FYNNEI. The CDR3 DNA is TGTGCCAGTGAAGACAGGGTGTACAATGAGCAGTTCTTC. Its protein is CASEDRVYNEQFF.

CDR3 protein: CAWQSQGGNEQFF. DNA of the CDR3: TGTGCCTGGCAATCACAAGGGGGCAATGAGCAGTTCTTC. This rearrangement joins TRBV30 to TRBJ2-1; D is perhaps TRBD1 (6 bases). This CDR3 is 13 amino acids long. V lost 5 bases to trimming and J lost 6 bases, with 14 bases between them. In germline, CDR1 is GTSNPN, CDR2 SVGIG (reference sequence).

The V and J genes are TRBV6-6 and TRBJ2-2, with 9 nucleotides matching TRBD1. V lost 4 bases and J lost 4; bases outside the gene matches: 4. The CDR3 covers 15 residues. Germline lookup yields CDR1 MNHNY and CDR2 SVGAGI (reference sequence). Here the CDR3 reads CASSFTGGGTGELFF. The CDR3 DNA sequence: TGTGCCAGCAGTTTCACAGGGGGCGGCACCGGGGAGCTGTTTTTT.

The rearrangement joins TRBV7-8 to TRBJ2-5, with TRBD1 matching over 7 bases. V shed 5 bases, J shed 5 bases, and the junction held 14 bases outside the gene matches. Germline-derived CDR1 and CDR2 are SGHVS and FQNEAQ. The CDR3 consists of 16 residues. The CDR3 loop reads CASSLGTAPKMETQYF. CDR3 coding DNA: TGTGCCAGCAGCCTCGGGACAGCCCCAAAAATGGAGACCCAGTACTTC.

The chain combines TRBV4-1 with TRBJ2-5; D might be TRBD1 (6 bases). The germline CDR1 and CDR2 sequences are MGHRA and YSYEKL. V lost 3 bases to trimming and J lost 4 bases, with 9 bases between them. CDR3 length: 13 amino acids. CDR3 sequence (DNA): TGCGCCAGCAGCCACCAGGGGACAGAGACCCAGTACTTC. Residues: CASSHQGTETQYF.

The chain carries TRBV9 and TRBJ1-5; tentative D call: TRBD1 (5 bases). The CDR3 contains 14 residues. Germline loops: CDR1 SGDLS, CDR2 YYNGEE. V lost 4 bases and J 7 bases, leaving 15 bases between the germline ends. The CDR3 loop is CASSPGGDWQPQHF. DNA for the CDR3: TGTGCCAGCAGCCCAGGAGGGGACTGGCAGCCCCAGCATTTT. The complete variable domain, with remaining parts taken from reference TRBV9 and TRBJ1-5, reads DSGVTQTPKHLITATGQRVTLRCSPRSGDLSVYWYQQSLDQGLQFLIQYYNGEERAKGNILERFSAQQFPDLHSELNLSSLELGDSALYFCASSPGGDWQPQHFGDGTRLSIL.

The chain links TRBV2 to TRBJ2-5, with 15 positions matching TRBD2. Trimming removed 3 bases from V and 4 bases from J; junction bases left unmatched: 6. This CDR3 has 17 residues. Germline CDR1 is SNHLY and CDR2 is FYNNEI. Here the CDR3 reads CASSDRGLAGGGETQYF. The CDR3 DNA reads TGTGCCAGCAGTGATAGGGGACTAGCGGGGGGTGGAGAGACCCAGTACTTC. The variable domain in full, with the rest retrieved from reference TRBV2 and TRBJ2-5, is EPEVTQTPSHQVTQMGQEVILRCVPISNHLYFYWYRQILGQKVEFLVSFYNNEISEKSEIFDDQFSVERPDGSNFTLKIRSTKLEDSAMYFCASSDRGLAGGGETQYFGPGTRLLVL.

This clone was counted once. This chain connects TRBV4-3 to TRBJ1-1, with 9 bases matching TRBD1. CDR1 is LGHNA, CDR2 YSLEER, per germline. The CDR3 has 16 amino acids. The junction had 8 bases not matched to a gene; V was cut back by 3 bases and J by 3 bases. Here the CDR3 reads CASSQDGTGSDTEAFF. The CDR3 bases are TGCGCCAGCAGCCAGGATGGGACAGGGTCGGACACTGAAGCTTTCTTT.

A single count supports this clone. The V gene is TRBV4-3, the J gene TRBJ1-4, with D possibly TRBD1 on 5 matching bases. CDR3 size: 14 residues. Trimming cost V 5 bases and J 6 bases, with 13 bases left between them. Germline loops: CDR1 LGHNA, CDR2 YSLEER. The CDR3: CASSKGHHHEKLFF. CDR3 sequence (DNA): TGCGCCAGCAGCAAAGGACACCACCATGAAAAACTGTTTTTT.

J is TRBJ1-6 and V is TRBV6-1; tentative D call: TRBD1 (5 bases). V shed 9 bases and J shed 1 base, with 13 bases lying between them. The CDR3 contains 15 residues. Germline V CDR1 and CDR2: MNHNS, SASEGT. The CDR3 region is CARGEGRSYNSPLHF. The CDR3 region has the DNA TGTGCCAGGGGGGAGGGACGATCCTATAATTCACCCCTCCACTTT.

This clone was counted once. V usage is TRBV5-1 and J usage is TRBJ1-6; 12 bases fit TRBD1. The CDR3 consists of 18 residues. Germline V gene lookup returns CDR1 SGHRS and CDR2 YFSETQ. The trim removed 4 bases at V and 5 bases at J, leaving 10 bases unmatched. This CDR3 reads CASSNSGTGGANNSPLHF. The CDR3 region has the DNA TGCGCCAGCAGCAATTCCGGGACAGGGGGCGCAAATAATTCACCCCTCCACTTT.